This is a list of T cell receptor beta chains from one sample in a study of blood T cell repertoires in COVID-19. Clones were read by immunoSEQ multiplex PCR, and TCRdb kept only the in-frame ones, dropping some. In the table there are approximately 84,000 clones, roughly 90% of which are singletons. The material sequenced was peripheral blood. All receptors derive from a human donor with active COVID-19. The donor label of this sample is uncertain. Each CDR3 is given with its conserved first and last residue. D genes are given only for firm matches. The size entry is marked missing in some rows and otherwise reads once, few, many or a size class.

abundance,v_gene,j_gene,d_gene,CDR3aa,CDR3nt
-,TRBV6-2/TRBV6-3,TRBJ1-4,-,CASSYLGGEKLFF,TGTGCCAGCAGTTATCTGGGAGGTGAAAAACTGTTTTTT
once,TRBV6-2/TRBV6-3,TRBJ1-1,TRBD1,CASSGGTGPNTEAFF,TGTGCCAGCAGTGGGGGGACAGGCCCGAACACTGAAGCTTTCTTT
-,TRBV6-5,TRBJ1-5,TRBD1,CASQKGQVQPQHF,TGTGCCAGCCAAAAGGGACAGGTTCAGCCCCAGCATTTT
-,TRBV7-2,TRBJ1-1,-,CASSLKQGWNTEAFF,TGTGCCAGCAGTTTAAAACAGGGCTGGAACACTGAAGCTTTCTTT
-,TRBV5-1,TRBJ2-3,TRBD1,CASSLVGTGPTDTQYF,TGCGCCAGCAGCTTGGTTGGGACAGGGCCGACAGATACGCAGTATTTT
-,TRBV11-3,TRBJ2-3,-,CASSLIGEGGTQYF,TGTGCCAGCAGCTTAATTGGAGAGGGAGGTACGCAGTATTTT
-,TRBV15,TRBJ1-2,-,CATSRDRGWSNGYTF,TGTGCCACCAGCAGAGATCGAGGGTGGTCGAATGGCTACACCTTC
-,TRBV7-9,TRBJ1-2,-,CASSPWTEDGYTF,TGTGCCAGCAGCCCCTGGACAGAGGATGGCTACACCTTC
-,TRBV7-2,TRBJ2-5,TRBD2,CASSLASGGAAETQYF,TGTGCCAGCAGCTTAGCCAGCGGGGGGGCAGCCGAGACCCAGTACTTC
-,TRBV6-2/TRBV6-3,TRBJ2-7,TRBD1,CASSYTGQGYEQYF,TGTGCCAGCAGTTACACGGGACAGGGCTACGAGCAGTACTTC
-,TRBV6-6,TRBJ1-1,-,CASSHTGEGGDTEAFF,TGTGCCAGCAGTCACACCGGGGAGGGCGGGGACACTGAAGCTTTCTTT
-,TRBV6-1,TRBJ1-6,TRBD1,CASSEYPGQGRLNSPLHF,TGTGCCAGCAGTGAATATCCGGGACAGGGGAGATTAAATTCACCCCTCCACTTT
-,TRBV4-1,TRBJ2-1,TRBD2,CASSQGLALQVEESFF,TGCGCCAGCAGCCAAGGACTAGCGCTGCAGGTCGAGGAATCGTTCTTC
-,TRBV7-8,TRBJ2-2,TRBD1,CASSPGQVFTGELFF,TGTGCCAGCAGCCCCGGACAGGTCTTCACCGGGGAGCTGTTTTTT
-,TRBV6-2/TRBV6-3,TRBJ1-1,-,CASSYDEGDGAAFF,TGTGCCAGCAGTTACGATGAAGGGGATGGGGCGGCTTTCTTT
-,TRBV23-1,TRBJ1-6,TRBD1,CASMGTGSPPYNSPLHF,TGCGCCAGCATGGGGACAGGGTCCCCTCCCTATAATTCACCCCTCCACTTT
-,TRBV12-3/TRBV12-4,TRBJ2-5,-,CASRGGGTQYF,TGTGCCAGTCGGGGTGGCGGAACCCAGTACTTC
-,TRBV7-9,TRBJ2-3,TRBD2,CASSFVTSGVGTDTQYF,TGTGCCAGCAGCTTCGTCACTAGCGGGGTGGGCACAGATACGCAGTATTTT
-,TRBV6-6,TRBJ2-6,-,CASSGAGSGANVLTF,TGTGCCAGCAGTGGGGCGGGGTCTGGGGCCAACGTCCTGACTTTC
-,TRBV6-5,TRBJ1-5,-,CASRSTGRPGQPQHF,TGTGCCAGCAGGTCGACAGGTCGGCCGGGTCAGCCCCAGCATTTT
-,TRBV28,TRBJ1-1,-,CASSFLGGRRNTEAFF,TGTGCCAGCAGTTTTTTGGGGGGGCGGAGGAACACTGAAGCTTTCTTT
-,TRBV5-1,TRBJ1-1,-,CASSLQLNTEAFF,TGCGCCAGCAGCTTACAGCTGAACACTGAAGCTTTCTTT
-,TRBV7-8,TRBJ2-1,TRBD1,CASSSAPGQGATNEQFF,TGTGCCAGCAGCTCGGCCCCGGGACAGGGGGCGACGAATGAGCAGTTCTTC
once,TRBV15,TRBJ2-7,TRBD2,CATSPSSSGSSYEQYF,TGTGCCACCAGCCCCAGTTCTAGCGGGAGCTCCTACGAGCAGTACTTC
-,TRBV11-1,TRBJ1-4,-,CASSLYIGEKLFF,TGTGCCAGCAGCCTTTACATCGGGGAAAAACTGTTTTTT
-,TRBV7-2,TRBJ2-3,TRBD2,CATLIGGAEDTQYF,TGTGCCACCCTAATCGGGGGGGCAGAAGATACGCAGTATTTT
-,TRBV10-1,TRBJ2-2,-,CASQAGSLGELFF,TGCGCCAGTCAAGCCGGTAGTCTCGGGGAGCTGTTTTTT
-,TRBV5-6,TRBJ2-2,TRBD1,CASSFRTGAVSGELFF,TGTGCCAGCAGCTTCCGGACAGGGGCAGTTTCCGGGGAGCTGTTTTTT
-,TRBV28,TRBJ1-1,-,CASRDQGRGGFF,TGTGCCAGCAGGGATCAGGGGCGCGGGGGTTTCTTT
-,TRBV24-1,TRBJ1-2,TRBD1,CATSDDRQGGGYTF,TGTGCCACCAGTGATGACAGACAGGGTGGCGGCTACACCTTC
-,TRBV10-3,TRBJ2-1,TRBD2,CAISASGHNEQFF,TGTGCCATCTCGGCTAGCGGACACAATGAGCAGTTCTTC
-,TRBV5-1,TRBJ1-1,-,CASSLGQHTEAFF,TGCGCCAGCAGCCTTGGACAGCACACTGAAGCTTTCTTT
few,TRBV27,TRBJ2-3,-,CASSLSWDSTDTQYF,TGTGCCAGCAGTTTATCTTGGGACTCCACAGATACGCAGTATTTT
-,TRBV5-4,TRBJ1-1,-,CASSLGGGVRRIEAFF,TGTGCCAGCAGCTTGGGGGGGGGCGTGAGGAGAATTGAAGCTTTCTTT
-,TRBV3-1/TRBV3-2,TRBJ2-7,TRBD2,CASSQPSGLVSYEQYF,TGTGCCAGCAGCCAGCCCTCGGGACTAGTTAGCTACGAGCAGTACTTC
-,TRBV7-9,TRBJ2-1,-,CASSPGIGSNEQFF,TGTGCCAGCAGCCCGGGAATTGGGTCGAATGAGCAGTTCTTC
-,TRBV7-2,TRBJ1-1,-,CASSSGPGQNTEAFF,TGTGCCAGCAGCTCAGGACCGGGACAGAACACTGAAGCTTTCTTT
-,TRBV7-2,TRBJ2-3,TRBD2,CASSLDVAGGRRDTQYF,TGTGCCAGCAGTCTTGACGTAGCGGGGGGCCGCAGGGATACGCAGTATTTT
-,TRBV5-8,TRBJ1-5,-,CASSLSGRVNQPQHF,TGTGCCAGCAGCTTAAGTGGCAGGGTTAATCAGCCCCAGCATTTT
-,TRBV4-3,TRBJ1-1,-,CASSHKGIQAEAFF,TGCGCCAGCAGCCACAAGGGGATCCAGGCTGAAGCTTTCTTT
-,TRBV12-3/TRBV12-4,TRBJ2-3,-,CASSLANRVTQYF,TGTGCCAGCAGTTTAGCGAATAGAGTTACGCAGTATTTT
-,TRBV4-2,TRBJ1-3,-,CASSGQAGNTIYF,TGTGCCAGCAGCGGTCAGGCTGGAAACACCATATATTTT
-,TRBV7-8,TRBJ1-1,TRBD1,CASSSIRDRVRGVEAFF,TGTGCCAGCAGCTCGATCCGGGACAGGGTCCGGGGGGTTGAAGCTTTCTTT
-,TRBV5-4,TRBJ2-2,TRBD1,CASSPRQGAAGELFF,TGTGCCAGCAGCCCGCGACAGGGGGCAGCCGGGGAGCTGTTTTTT
-,TRBV19,TRBJ2-7,TRBD1,CASSTETGNYEQYF,TGTGCCAGTAGTACAGAGACAGGGAACTACGAGCAGTACTTC
-,TRBV6-2/TRBV6-3,TRBJ2-7,TRBD1,CASSYPGDSPGGLVKYEQYF,TGTGCCAGCAGTTACCCCGGGGACAGCCCAGGGGGCCTTGTCAAGTACGAGCAGTACTTC
-,TRBV6-1,TRBJ1-2,TRBD1,CASSDPGQGNGYTF,TGTGCCAGCAGTGACCCGGGACAGGGGAATGGCTACACCTTC
-,TRBV7-6,TRBJ1-5,TRBD1,CASSLRDRVGQPQHF,TGTGCCAGCAGCCTTCGGGACAGGGTTGGTCAGCCCCAGCATTTT
-,TRBV4-1,TRBJ1-2,TRBD1,CASSQEPGQGYGYTF,TGCGCCAGCAGCCAAGAACCAGGACAGGGCTATGGCTACACCTTC
-,TRBV12-3/TRBV12-4,TRBJ2-5,-,CASSSTSLETQYF,TGTGCCAGCAGCTCGACTAGTTTGGAGACCCAGTACTTC
-,TRBV7-9,TRBJ2-6,TRBD1,CASSSRTGSPSGANVLTF,TGTGCCAGCAGCTCCAGGACAGGGAGCCCCTCTGGGGCCAACGTCCTGACTTTC
-,TRBV18,TRBJ2-5,TRBD2,CASSWRETYQETQYF,TGTGCCAGCTCGTGGCGGGAGACGTACCAAGAGACCCAGTACTTC
-,TRBV5-1,TRBJ2-5,TRBD2,CASSVTSGVIQETQYF,TGCGCCAGCAGCGTCACTAGCGGGGTGATCCAAGAGACCCAGTACTTC
-,TRBV12-3/TRBV12-4,TRBJ1-2,-,CASSFSSDEAHTF,TGTGCCAGCAGTTTTTCTTCTGATGAGGCTCACACCTTC
-,TRBV5-1,TRBJ2-3,TRBD2,CASSPGTSVTDTQYF,TGCGCCAGCAGCCCGGGGACTAGCGTAACAGATACGCAGTATTTT